Sequencing of this T cell receptor beta chain was carried out in a study of T cell responses to AZD1222 COVID-19 vaccine. Study-wide results and limits: Donors, mostly white British, included more females; clonal diversity was possibly underestimated. Among AZD1222 vaccinees, only five to seven were seropositive at baseline. CD4 TCRs linked to vaccination spanned spike, dominating at 160-218 and 743-854. When two AZD1222 doses had been given, Spike-specific TCR breadth and depth rose.

Sequencing used immunoSEQ multiplex PCR; TCRdb keeps in-frame clones, though not all of them. Among approximately 110,000 clones listed, around 89% were seen once. As for this clone: The antigen is not known.

The CDR3 loop spans 20 amino acids. After removal of 1 base from V and 8 bases from J, the junction contained 21 bases not matched to a gene. The germline V gene encodes CDR1 MGHRA and CDR2 YSYEKL. This clonotype originated in an adult in good health. This chain joins TRBV4-1 and TRBJ1-4, with 8 bases lining up with TRBD1. The starting material was peripheral blood, obtained on day 0 of AZD1222 vaccination. The CDR3 protein is CASSQVIGNPAGTGGEKLFF. DNA for the CDR3: TGCGCCAGCAGCCAAGTGATAGGGAATCCTGCCGGGACAGGCGGGGAAAAACTGTTTTTT.